Given below is one T cell receptor (beta chain) in context. Its matching antigen is unknown. The CDR3 has 14 amino acids. The ends were cut back, 6 bases at V and 4 bases at J, with 15 bases in the middle. CDR1 is MNHEY, CDR2 SVGEGT, per germline. MiXCR, applied by TCRdb to the 5' RACE reads, yields one record per CDR3 protein. The sample has about 340,000 distinct CDR3 sequences; approximately 13% are singletons. The sample is drawn from a study of T-cell memory formation after mild COVID-19. Study background: TCR clustering was largely donor specific. General observations from the study: Day 15 to 85 contracting clones showed balanced CD4/CD8; later expanders leaned CD4+. Memory from before infection featured some responding clones, which suggests cross-reactive memory joined. Shrinking CD4+ clones resided mostly in CM and EM, and CD8+ ones in EMRA.

The sample consisted of PBMCs or a T cell subset sorted from them (not recorded which). This receptor was obtained from a young man who had mild COVID-19 (a few samples of this study predate the infection). Cell type and time point are not known. The chain joins TRBV6-2 or TRBV6-3 to TRBJ1-1, with a possible D match to TRBD1 (5 bases). This CDR3 reads CASSPMAGRTEAFF. The CDR3 DNA sequence: TGTGCCAGCAGCCCCATGGCAGGGCGCACTGAAGCTTTCTTT.